Listed below are T cell receptor beta chains from one sample, sequenced in a study of cytomegalovirus exposure and HLA in healthy donors. Clones were sequenced by immunoSEQ multiplex PCR, and TCRdb holds only the in-frame ones, with some missing. The data show 95,000 to 100,000 clones, approximately 79% seen once. The source material was PBMCs. The source of these receptors is a male donor in good health and CMV-seronegative. Both conserved end residues are part of each CDR3. D genes are given only for firm matches. Clone size appears in some rows only: once, few, many, or a class for an expanded clone.

TRBV9	15	TRBJ2-7	NA	TRBD2	CASSNGLAGSYEQYF	TGTGCCAGCAGCAATGGACTAGCGGGGTCATACGAGCAGTACTTC
TRBV5-4	17	TRBJ2-3	few	NA	CASSLVGSTSFADTQYF	TGTGCCAGCAGCTTGGTCGGGAGTACGAGTTTTGCAGATACGCAGTATTTT
TRBV9	15	TRBJ2-1	NA	NA	CASSVQRSSYNEQFF	TGTGCCAGCAGCGTTCAGCGGAGCTCCTACAATGAGCAGTTCTTC
TRBV5-1	18	TRBJ1-1	NA	TRBD1	CASSYRVSGQGHHTEAFF	TGCGCCAGCAGCTACCGCGTCTCTGGACAGGGGCATCACACTGAAGCTTTCTTT
TRBV29-1	14	TRBJ2-1	NA	TRBD2	CSLLSGSSYNEQFF	TGCAGCCTCCTTAGCGGGAGTTCCTACAATGAGCAGTTCTTC
TRBV20-1	11	TRBJ2-7	few	TRBD1	CSPLDRYEQYF	TGCAGTCCGCTGGACAGGTACGAGCAGTACTTC
TRBV5-5	16	TRBJ2-7	NA	TRBD2	CASSLRTSGIVYEQYF	TGTGCCAGCAGCTTGCGGACTAGCGGGATCGTCTACGAGCAGTACTTC
TRBV11-2	14	TRBJ1-2	NA	NA	CASSPTGSNYGYTF	TGTGCCAGCAGCCCCACAGGGTCTAACTATGGCTACACCTTC
TRBV19	14	TRBJ2-1	NA	NA	CASSGGRYHNEQFF	TGTGCCAGTAGTGGGGGCCGATATCACAATGAGCAGTTCTTC
TRBV10-1	14	TRBJ2-1	NA	NA	CASTPEQGYNEQFF	TGCGCCAGCACCCCGGAGCAGGGCTACAATGAGCAGTTCTTC
TRBV6-6	12	TRBJ2-7	NA	NA	CASGQTSYEQYF	TGTGCCAGCGGGCAGACCTCCTACGAGCAGTACTTC
TRBV29-1	13	TRBJ1-1	NA	TRBD1	CSVEGQGYTEAFF	TGCAGCGTGGAAGGACAGGGGTACACTGAAGCTTTCTTT
TRBV6-5	14	TRBJ2-1	few	NA	CASSFGSSYNEQFF	TGTGCCAGCAGTTTCGGGAGCTCCTACAATGAGCAGTTCTTC
TRBV9	15	TRBJ2-3	NA	TRBD2	CASTTGEGRTDTQYF	TGTGCCAGCACCACCGGGGAGGGTCGCACAGATACGCAGTATTTT
TRBV7-9	14	TRBJ2-3	NA	NA	CASSLAPSTDTQYF	TGTGCCAGCAGCTTAGCCCCTAGCACAGATACGCAGTATTTT
TRBV11-3	14	TRBJ2-1	NA	NA	CASSGSGTYNEQFF	TGTGCCAGCAGCGGGTCGGGGACCTACAATGAGCAGTTCTTC
TRBV27	15	TRBJ1-1	NA	TRBD1	CASSYRGQGHTEAFF	TGTGCCAGCAGTTATAGGGGACAGGGGCACACTGAAGCTTTCTTT
TRBV7-2	14	TRBJ2-7	NA	NA	CASSLEQGIHEQYF	TGTGCCAGCAGCTTAGAACAGGGTATCCACGAGCAGTACTTC
TRBV27	13	TRBJ1-2	once	NA	CASSWARNYGYTF	TGTGCCAGCAGTTGGGCCCGGAACTATGGCTACACCTTC
TRBV27	15	TRBJ2-2	NA	TRBD2	CASRPGLAAPGELFF	TGTGCCAGCAGACCGGGACTAGCGGCCCCCGGGGAGCTGTTTTTT
TRBV27	15	TRBJ2-7	NA	NA	CASSWGSGLFYEQYF	TGTGCCAGCAGTTGGGGTTCAGGGCTATTCTACGAGCAGTACTTC
TRBV6-6	15	TRBJ2-7	few	TRBD2	CASSPTSGTSYEQYF	TGTGCCAGCAGCCCGACTAGCGGGACCTCCTACGAGCAGTACTTC
TRBV11-2	14	TRBJ2-7	NA	TRBD2	CASSRGGWSGEQYF	TGTGCCAGCAGCCGGGGGGGCTGGAGCGGGGAGCAGTACTTC
TRBV27	16	TRBJ2-3	many	NA	CASSLQTGKSVHTQYF	TGTGCCAGCAGTTTACAAACAGGGAAGAGTGTGCATACGCAGTATTTT
TRBV27	14	TRBJ2-7	few	TRBD1	CASSRQGNSYEQYF	TGTGCCAGCAGCCGACAGGGGAATTCCTACGAGCAGTACTTC
TRBV6-5	13	TRBJ1-4	few	NA	CASSYRRNEKLFF	TGTGCCAGCAGTTACAGGAGGAATGAAAAACTGTTTTTT